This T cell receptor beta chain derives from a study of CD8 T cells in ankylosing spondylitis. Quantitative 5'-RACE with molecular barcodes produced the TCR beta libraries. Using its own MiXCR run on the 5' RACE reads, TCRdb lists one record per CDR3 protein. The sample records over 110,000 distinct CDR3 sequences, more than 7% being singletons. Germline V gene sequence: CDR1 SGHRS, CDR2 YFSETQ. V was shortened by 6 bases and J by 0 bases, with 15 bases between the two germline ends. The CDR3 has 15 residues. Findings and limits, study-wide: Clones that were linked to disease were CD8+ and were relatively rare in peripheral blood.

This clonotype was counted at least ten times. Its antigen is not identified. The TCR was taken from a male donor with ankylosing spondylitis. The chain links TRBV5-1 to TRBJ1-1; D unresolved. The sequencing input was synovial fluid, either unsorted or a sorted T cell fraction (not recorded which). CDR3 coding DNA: TGCGCCAGCACCCCCGAGGAGAGTATGAACACTGAAGCTTTCTTT. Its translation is CASTPEESMNTEAFF.